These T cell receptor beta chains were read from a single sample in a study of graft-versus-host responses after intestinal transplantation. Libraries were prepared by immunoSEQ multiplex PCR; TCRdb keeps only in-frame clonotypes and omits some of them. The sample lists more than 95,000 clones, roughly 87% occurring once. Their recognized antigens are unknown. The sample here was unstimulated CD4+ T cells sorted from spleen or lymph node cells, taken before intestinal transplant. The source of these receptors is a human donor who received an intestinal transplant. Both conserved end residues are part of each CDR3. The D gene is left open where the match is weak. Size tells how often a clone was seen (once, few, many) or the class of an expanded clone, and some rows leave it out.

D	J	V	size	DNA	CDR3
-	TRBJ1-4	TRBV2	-	TGTGCCAGCAGGCCCTTCCCGGCGGGTAATGAAAAACTGTTTTTT	CASRPFPAGNEKLFF
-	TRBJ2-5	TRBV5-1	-	TGCGCCAGCAGCTTTAGAGCGAGGCAAGAGACCCAGTACTTC	CASSFRARQETQYF
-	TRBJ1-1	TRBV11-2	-	TGTGCCAGCAGCCCGCGGGTGGGATTTGAAGCTTTCTTT	CASSPRVGFEAFF
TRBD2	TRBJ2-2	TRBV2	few	TGTGCCAGCAGTGAAGTCGGGGGGGAGGACGGGGAGCTGTTTTTT	CASSEVGGEDGELFF
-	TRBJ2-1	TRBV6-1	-	TGTGCCAGCTGTGCCCGAATTCGTGAGCAGTTCTTC	CASCARIREQFF
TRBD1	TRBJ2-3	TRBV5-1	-	TGCGCCAGCAGCCGACGGACAGGGAGTGTTAGCACAGATACGCAGTATTTT	CASSRRTGSVSTDTQYF
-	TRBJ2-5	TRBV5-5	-	TGTGCCAGCAGCTTGGCCGGGGGAGAGACCCAGTACTTC	CASSLAGGETQYF
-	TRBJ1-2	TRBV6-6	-	TGTGCCAGCCGGCCAGGGTTCAGTGGTGGCTACACCTTC	CASRPGFSGGYTF
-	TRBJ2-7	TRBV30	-	TGTGCCTGGACAGGGGCCTCCTACGAGCAGTACTTC	CAWTGASYEQYF
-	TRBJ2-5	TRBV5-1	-	TGCGCCAGCAGCTTGATGGCTCAACAAGAGACCCAGTACTTC	CASSLMAQQETQYF
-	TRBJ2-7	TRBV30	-	TGTGCCTGGAGTCTTGGCGGGCCCCCCTTCCCCTACGAGCAGTACTTC	CAWSLGGPPFPYEQYF
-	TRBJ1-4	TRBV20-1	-	TGCAGTGCGCAAACAGCGGAAAAACTGTTTTTT	CSAQTAEKLFF